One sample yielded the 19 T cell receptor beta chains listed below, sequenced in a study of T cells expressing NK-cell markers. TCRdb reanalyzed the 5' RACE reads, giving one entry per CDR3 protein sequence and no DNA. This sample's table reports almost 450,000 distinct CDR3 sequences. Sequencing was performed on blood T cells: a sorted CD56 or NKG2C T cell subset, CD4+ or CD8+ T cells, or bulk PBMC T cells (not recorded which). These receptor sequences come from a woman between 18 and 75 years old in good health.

CDR3 region: CSAHSGATAYGYTF. The rearrangement links TRBV20-1 to TRBJ1-2; as DNA is missing, the TRBD1 call by TCRdb cannot be tested. Germline values: CDR1 DFQATT, CDR2 SNEGSKA (reference sequence). The CDR3 consists of 14 residues.

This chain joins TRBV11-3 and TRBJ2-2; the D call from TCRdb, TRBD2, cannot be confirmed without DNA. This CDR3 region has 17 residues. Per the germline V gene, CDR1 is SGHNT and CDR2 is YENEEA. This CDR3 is CASSLPSSGGATGELFF. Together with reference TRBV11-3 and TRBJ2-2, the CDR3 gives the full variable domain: EAGVVQSPRYKIIEKKQPVAFWCNPISGHNTLYWYLQNLGQGPELLIRYENEEAVDDSQLPKDRFSAERLKGVDSTLKIQPAELGDSAVYLCASSLPSSGGATGELFFGEGSRLTVL.

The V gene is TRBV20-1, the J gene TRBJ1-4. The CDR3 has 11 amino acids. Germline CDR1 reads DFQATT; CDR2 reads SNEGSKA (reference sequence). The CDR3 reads CSASHGEKLFF.

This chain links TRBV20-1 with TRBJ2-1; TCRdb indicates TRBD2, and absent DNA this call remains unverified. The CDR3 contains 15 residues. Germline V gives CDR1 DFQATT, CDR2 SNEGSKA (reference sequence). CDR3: CSATPAGGYSNEQFF.

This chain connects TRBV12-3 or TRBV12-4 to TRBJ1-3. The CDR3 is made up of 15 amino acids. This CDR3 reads CASSRSSVSGNTIYF.

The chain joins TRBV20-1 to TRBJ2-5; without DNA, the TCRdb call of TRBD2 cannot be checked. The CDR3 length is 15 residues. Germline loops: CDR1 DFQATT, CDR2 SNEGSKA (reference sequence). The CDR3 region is CSAREGTRGAETQYF.

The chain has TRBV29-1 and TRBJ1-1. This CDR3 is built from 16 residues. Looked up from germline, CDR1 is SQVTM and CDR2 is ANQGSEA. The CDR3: CSVPRPIWMGGTEAFF.

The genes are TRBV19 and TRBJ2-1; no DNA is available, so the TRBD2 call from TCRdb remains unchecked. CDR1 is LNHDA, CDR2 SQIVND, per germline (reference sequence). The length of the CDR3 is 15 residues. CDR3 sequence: CASSPRGLAGTEQFF.

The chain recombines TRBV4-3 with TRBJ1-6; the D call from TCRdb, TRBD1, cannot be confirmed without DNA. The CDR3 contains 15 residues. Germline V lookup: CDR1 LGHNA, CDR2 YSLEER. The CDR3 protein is CASSQGGGDFSPLHF.

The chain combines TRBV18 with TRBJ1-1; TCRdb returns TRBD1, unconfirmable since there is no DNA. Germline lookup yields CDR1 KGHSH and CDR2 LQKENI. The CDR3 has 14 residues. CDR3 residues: CASTTWTGRTEAFF.

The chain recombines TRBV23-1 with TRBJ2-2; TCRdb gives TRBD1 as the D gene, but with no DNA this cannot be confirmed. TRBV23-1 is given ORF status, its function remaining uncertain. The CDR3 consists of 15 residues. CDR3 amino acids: CASSQPIGISGELFF.

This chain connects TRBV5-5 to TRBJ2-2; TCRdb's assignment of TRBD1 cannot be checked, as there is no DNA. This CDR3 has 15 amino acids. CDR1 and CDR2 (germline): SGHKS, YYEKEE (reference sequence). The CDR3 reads CASSLGQGYTGELFF.

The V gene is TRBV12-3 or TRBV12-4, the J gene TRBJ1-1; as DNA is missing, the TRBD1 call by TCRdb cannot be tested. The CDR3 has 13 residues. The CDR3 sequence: CASRHRGAPEAFF.

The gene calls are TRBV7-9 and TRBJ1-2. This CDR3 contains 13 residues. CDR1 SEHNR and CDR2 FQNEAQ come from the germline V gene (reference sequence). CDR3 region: CASSSDRTGGYTF.

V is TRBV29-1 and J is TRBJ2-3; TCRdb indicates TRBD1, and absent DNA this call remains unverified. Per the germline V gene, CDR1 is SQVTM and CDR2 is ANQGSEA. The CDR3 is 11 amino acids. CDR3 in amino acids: CSSRGSDTQYF.

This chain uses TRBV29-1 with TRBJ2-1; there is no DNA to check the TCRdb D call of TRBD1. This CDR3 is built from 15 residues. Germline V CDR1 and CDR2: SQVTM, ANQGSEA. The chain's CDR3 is CSVVSAGAIYNEQFF.

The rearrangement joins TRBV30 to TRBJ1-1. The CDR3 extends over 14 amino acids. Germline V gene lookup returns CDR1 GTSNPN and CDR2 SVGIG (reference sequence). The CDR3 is CAWSVQGWNTEAFF.

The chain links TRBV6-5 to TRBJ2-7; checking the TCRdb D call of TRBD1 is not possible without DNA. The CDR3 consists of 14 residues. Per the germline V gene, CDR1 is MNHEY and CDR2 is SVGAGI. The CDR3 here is CASSYSSRDWEQYF.

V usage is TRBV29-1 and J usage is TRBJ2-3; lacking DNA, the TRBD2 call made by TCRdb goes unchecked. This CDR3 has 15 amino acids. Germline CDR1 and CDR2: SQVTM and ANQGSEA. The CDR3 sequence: CSGRDYSAGADTQYF.